This T cell receptor beta chain was observed in a study of T-cell memory formation after mild COVID-19. Study background: TCR clusters largely stayed donor specific. Study conclusions and caveats: Pre-infection memory held some responding clones, suggesting pre-existing cross-reactive T cells responded.

The V end was cut by 4 bases, the J end by 8 bases, with 15 bases between. There are 14 residues in the CDR3. CDR1 is MGHRA, CDR2 YSYEKL, per germline. As regards this clonotype: Its cognate antigen is unknown.

Using constant-segment primers, 5'RACE produced TCR alpha and TCR beta cDNA libraries carrying sample barcodes and UMIs. TCRdb reanalysed the 5' RACE reads using MiXCR and keeps one entry per CDR3 protein. The sample contains a few hundred thousand distinct CDR3 sequences, less than 25% of which appear only once. V gene TRBV4-1 combines with J gene TRBJ2-1; no definite D call. The clonotype comes from an adult woman who had mild COVID-19 (a few samples of this study predate the infection). Cell type and time point are not known. Sequenced sample: PBMCs or a T cell subset sorted from them (not recorded which). This chain's CDR3 is CASSRLRPRDEQFF. In DNA form, the CDR3 reads TGCGCCAGCAGCCGATTACGACCACGCGATGAGCAGTTCTTC.